This T cell receptor (beta chain) originates from a study of CD8+CD57+ T cells in acquired aplastic anemia. Findings and limits, study-wide: Significance was not reached for CD8+ Simpson's diversity between patients and controls.

Genomic DNA provided the template from which TCR beta VDJ and CDR3 profiles were obtained. TCRdb called the reads again in MiXCR, with one record for every CDR3 protein. Of 150,000 to 200,000 distinct CDR3 sequences in the sample, around 65% were seen once. CDR1 is PRHDT, CDR2 FYEKMQ, per germline (reference sequence). The CDR3 length is 14 residues. Trimming cost V 0 bases and J 8 bases, with 11 bases left between them. This clonotype was found once. Its antigen is not identified. The chain recombines TRBV13 with TRBJ2-1; the D gene could be TRBD1 or TRBD2 (5 bases each). Sequencing was carried out using sorted CD4+, CD8+, or CD8+CD57+ T cells (not recorded which) from PBMCs. The sequence came from a human donor with severe aplastic anemia or a healthy control (not recorded which). CDR3 in amino acids: CASSLGTVSDEQFF. The CDR3 nucleotides are TGTGCCAGCAGCTTAGGGACAGTTAGCGATGAGCAGTTCTTC.